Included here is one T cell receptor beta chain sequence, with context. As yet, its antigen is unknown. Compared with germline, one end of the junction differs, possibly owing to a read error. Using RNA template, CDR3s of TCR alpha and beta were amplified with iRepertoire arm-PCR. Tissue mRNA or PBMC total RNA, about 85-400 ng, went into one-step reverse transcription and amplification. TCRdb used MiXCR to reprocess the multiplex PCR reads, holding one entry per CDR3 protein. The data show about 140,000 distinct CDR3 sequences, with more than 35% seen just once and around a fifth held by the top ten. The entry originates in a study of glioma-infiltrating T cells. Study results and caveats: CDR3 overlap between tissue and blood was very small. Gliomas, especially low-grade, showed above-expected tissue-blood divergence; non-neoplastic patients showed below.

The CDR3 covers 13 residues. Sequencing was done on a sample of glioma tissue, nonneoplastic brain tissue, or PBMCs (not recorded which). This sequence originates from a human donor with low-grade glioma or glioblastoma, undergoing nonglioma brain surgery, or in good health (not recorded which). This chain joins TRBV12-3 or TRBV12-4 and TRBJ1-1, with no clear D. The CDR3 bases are TGTGCCAGCAGACCGGGTTCGAACGCTGAAGCTTTCTTT. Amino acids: CASRPGSNAEAFF.